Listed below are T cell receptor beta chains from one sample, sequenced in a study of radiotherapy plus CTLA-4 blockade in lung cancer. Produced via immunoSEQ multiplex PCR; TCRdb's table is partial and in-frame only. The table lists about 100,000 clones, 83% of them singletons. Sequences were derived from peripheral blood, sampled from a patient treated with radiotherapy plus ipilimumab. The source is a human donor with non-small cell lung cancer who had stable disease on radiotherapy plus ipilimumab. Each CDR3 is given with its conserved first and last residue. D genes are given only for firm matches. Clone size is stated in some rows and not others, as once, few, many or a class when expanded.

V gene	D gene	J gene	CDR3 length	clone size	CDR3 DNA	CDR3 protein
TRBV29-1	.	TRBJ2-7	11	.	TGCAGCGCTGCCCCCTCCTACGAGCAGTACTTC	CSAAPSYEQYF
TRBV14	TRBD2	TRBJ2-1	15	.	TGTGCCAGCAGCCCAAGCGGGAGCCCCCACAATGAGCAGTTCTTC	CASSPSGSPHNEQFF
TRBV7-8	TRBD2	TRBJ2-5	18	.	TGTGCCAGCAGTTTTGGAGGGCCTAGCGGGGCACCTCAAGAGACCCAGTACTTC	CASSFGGPSGAPQETQYF
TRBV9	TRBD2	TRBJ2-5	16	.	TGTGCCAGCAGCGCTGCGGGACTAGCGTACCAAGAGACCCAGTACTTC	CASSAAGLAYQETQYF
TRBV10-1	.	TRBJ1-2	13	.	TGCGCCAGCAGTGAGTCACAAAACTATGGCTACACCTTC	CASSESQNYGYTF
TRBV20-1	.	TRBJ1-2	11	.	TGCAGTGCCCGGGACATCTATGGCTACACCTTC	CSARDIYGYTF
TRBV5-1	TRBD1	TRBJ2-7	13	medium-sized	TGCGCCAGCACCCCCCTACAGGGGTGGGAGCAGTACTTC	CASTPLQGWEQYF
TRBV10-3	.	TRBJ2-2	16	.	TGTGCCATCAGACCTACAGGTCAGTCGAACACCGGGGAGCTGTTTTTT	CAIRPTGQSNTGELFF
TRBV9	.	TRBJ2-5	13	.	TGTGCCAGCAGCGTAGCGCTGCAAGAGACCCAGTACTTC	CASSVALQETQYF
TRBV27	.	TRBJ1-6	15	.	TGTGCCAGCAGTTTCAACTCGGGGTTGAATTCACCCCTCCACTTT	CASSFNSGLNSPLHF
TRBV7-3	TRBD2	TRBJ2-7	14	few	TGTGCCAGCAGCTTAGACGGGAGGGCCTACGAGCAGTACTTC	CASSLDGRAYEQYF
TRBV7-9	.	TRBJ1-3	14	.	TGTGCCAGCAGCGCCGGTGGGTCTGGAAACACCATATATTTT	CASSAGGSGNTIYF
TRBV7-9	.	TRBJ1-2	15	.	TGTGCCAGCAGCTTAGACGAGGAGGAGTTCTATGGCTACACCTTC	CASSLDEEEFYGYTF
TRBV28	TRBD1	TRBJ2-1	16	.	TGTGCCAGCAGTTTAGCGACAGGGGGCTACTACAATGAGCAGTTCTTC	CASSLATGGYYNEQFF
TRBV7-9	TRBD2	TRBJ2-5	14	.	TGTGCCAGCAGCTTAACTAGCGGGAGTGAGACCCAGTACTTC	CASSLTSGSETQYF
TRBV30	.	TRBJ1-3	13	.	TGTGCCTGGAGTGTCTCCGCTGGAAACACCATATATTTT	CAWSVSAGNTIYF
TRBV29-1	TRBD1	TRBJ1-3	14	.	TGCAGCGTCATTACAGGGGGCACGGGAAACACCATATATTTT	CSVITGGTGNTIYF
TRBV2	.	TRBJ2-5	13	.	TGTGCCAGCCAGTTGGGGAACCAAGAGACCCAGTACTTC	CASQLGNQETQYF
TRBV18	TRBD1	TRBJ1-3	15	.	TGTGCCAGCTCACCACGGACAGGGGACGGAAACACCATATATTTT	CASSPRTGDGNTIYF
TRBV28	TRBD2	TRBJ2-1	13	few	TGTGCCAGCAGTTCCTCTACTAGCGGGGAGCAGTTCTTC	CASSSSTSGEQFF